The rows below give T cell receptor beta chains drawn from one sample of a study of neurological immune-mediated disorders. In TCRdb, the 5' RACE reads were re-called with MiXCR into one record per CDR3 protein. The sample consists of tens of thousands of distinct CDR3 sequences, less than 4% of them appearing once. Material: PBMCs. The source is a woman between 50 and 59 years old with multiple sclerosis. The CDR3 runs from the conserved cysteine through the conserved F or W. D genes are given only for firm matches. Expanded clones get a size class; other rows say once, few or many, or leave the size out.

cdr3_aa,cdr3_nt,clone_size,v_call,j_call,d_call
CASSFGQAPNEKLFF,TGTGCCAGCAGCTTCGGACAGGCCCCTAATGAAAAACTGTTTTTT,many,TRBV7-9,TRBJ1-4,TRBD1
CASSQRPSGRAGGEQYF,TGTGCCAGCAGCCAGCGGCCTAGCGGGAGGGCCGGGGGCGAGCAGTACTTC,many,TRBV4-2,TRBJ2-7,TRBD2
CASSPRAGVNTGELFF,TGTGCTAGCAGCCCGAGGGCAGGGGTGAACACCGGGGAGCTGTTTTTT,many,TRBV7-7,TRBJ2-2,-
CSASLNRVSEQFF,TGCAGTGCTAGTCTAAATAGAGTAAGTGAGCAGTTCTTC,many,TRBV20-1,TRBJ2-1,-
CASTSGGQETQYF,TGTGCCAGCACCTCAGGGGGTCAAGAGACCCAGTACTTC,many,TRBV9,TRBJ2-5,TRBD1
CASSLWGHQPQHF,TGTGCCAGCAGCTTATGGGGTCATCAGCCCCAGCATTTT,few,TRBV11-2,TRBJ1-5,-
CASSSSGLAGEETQYF,TGTGCCAGCAGCTCTTCCGGACTAGCGGGAGAAGAGACCCAGTACTTC,many,TRBV7-2,TRBJ2-5,TRBD2
CATSGFSGRNEQFF,TGTGCCACCAGTGGGTTTAGCGGGAGGAATGAGCAGTTCTTC,-,TRBV24-1,TRBJ2-1,TRBD2
CSAVGESSYNEQFF,TGCAGTGCTGTGGGGGAGAGCTCCTACAATGAGCAGTTCTTC,many,TRBV20-1,TRBJ2-1,-
CSARGETSGVSYEQYF,TGCAGTGCTAGAGGGGAAACTAGCGGGGTTTCCTACGAGCAGTACTTC,many,TRBV20-1,TRBJ2-7,TRBD2
CASMPGRTGELFF,TGTGCCAGCATGCCCGGGCGAACCGGGGAGCTGTTTTTT,many,TRBV6-5,TRBJ2-2,-
CSATSGSYEQYF,TGCAGTGCCACTAGCGGCTCCTACGAGCAGTACTTC,many,TRBV20-1,TRBJ2-7,TRBD2
CASSQNREQPQHF,TGTGCCAGCAGCCAAAACAGGGAACAGCCCCAGCATTTT,many,TRBV7-2,TRBJ1-5,-
CASSFLAGGRPEAFF,TGTGCCAGCAGTTTCTTGGCAGGCGGGCGCCCTGAAGCTTTCTTT,many,TRBV27,TRBJ1-1,-